Below are 9 T cell receptor beta chains sequenced from a single sample in a study of blood T cell repertoires in COVID-19. Sequencing used immunoSEQ multiplex PCR; TCRdb keeps in-frame clones, though not all of them. Of more than 110,000 clones listed, 82% were seen once; the top ten hold less than 5%. The sequencing sample was made of peripheral blood. Receptor source: a woman older than 75 with acute or convalescent COVID-19.

V gene TRBV21-1 combines with J gene TRBJ2-1; TRBD1 reflects the table's D call only, with no check against the DNA. TRBV21-1 has pseudogene status. The CDR3 runs to 13 residues. The CDR3 sequence is CASTSGGYNEQFF. In DNA form, the CDR3 reads TGTGCCAGCACATCAGGGGGCTACAATGAGCAGTTCTTC.

The V call is TRBV28, the J call TRBJ2-1, with 10 bases identical to TRBD2. Trimming removed 3 bases from V and 12 bases from J; junction bases left unmatched: 8. The CDR3 loop spans 14 amino acids. Germline CDR1 and CDR2: MDHEN and SYDVKM. CDR3 bases: TGTGCCAGCAGTTTTGTTAGCGGGGGGTCTCGGCAGTTCTTC. Its protein product is CASSFVSGGSRQFF.

The V and J genes are TRBV5-1 and TRBJ2-7; possible D gene TRBD1, 6 bases. CDR3 length equals 20 residues. Deletions cut 4 bases from V and 4 bases from J, with 33 bases between. Germline-derived CDR1 and CDR2 are SGHRS and YFSETQ. DNA of the CDR3: TGCGCCAGCAGCCCAGGAGTGGGACAAGGGGCCCTCGGGGATAGATACGAGCAGTACTTC. It translates to CASSPGVGQGALGDRYEQYF.

The genes are TRBV5-6 and TRBJ1-6, with TRBD1 matching 10 bases. Germline CDR1 is SGHDT and CDR2 is YYEEEE. The ends lost 6 bases at V and 9 bases at J; junction bases unmatched: 6. This CDR3 is 14 amino acids long. As DNA, the CDR3 is TGTGCCAGCAATCCGGGACAGGGGAGTTCACCCCTCCACTTT. Protein: CASNPGQGSSPLHF.

The genes are TRBV14 and TRBJ2-5; 12 nucleotides match TRBD2. The V gene end was trimmed by 4 bases and the J gene end by 0 bases; junction bases not matched to a gene: 6. The length of the CDR3 is 17 residues. Germline-derived CDR1 and CDR2 are SGHDN and FVKESK. CDR3 amino acids: CASSPRTSGAYQETQYF. CDR3 bases: TGTGCCAGCAGCCCCAGGACTAGCGGGGCGTACCAAGAGACCCAGTACTTC.

V gene TRBV27 combines with J gene TRBJ2-7; D may be TRBD1 (6 bases). The length of the CDR3 is 15 residues. In germline, CDR1 is MNHEY, CDR2 SMNVEV (reference sequence). The germline V and J ends were trimmed by 5 bases and 2 bases, with 16 bases remaining between them. The DNA of the CDR3 is TGTGCCAGCAGTCCACGAGGACAGTTTCCCTACGAGCAGTACTTC. As protein: CASSPRGQFPYEQYF.

CDR3 in DNA: TGTGCCAGCAGTGGATCAGGGGCGGTGTACACCGGGGAGCTGTTTTTT. Protein sequence: CASSGSGAVYTGELFF. The chain has TRBV6-2 or TRBV6-3 and TRBJ2-2, with a weak D call TRBD1 (6 bases). The germline V gene has CDR1 MNHEY and CDR2 SVGEGT. The CDR3 extends over 16 amino acids. V was clipped by 5 bases and J by 3 bases, with 16 bases between them.

This clone has only a few counts. This chain connects TRBV5-1 to TRBJ1-2; a possible D gene is TRBD1 (5 bases). The CDR3 loop spans 16 amino acids. V was shortened by 0 bases and J by 8 bases, with 20 bases between the two germline ends. CDR1 and CDR2 (germline): SGHRS, YFSETQ. The CDR3 sequence is CASSLAGWGRRGGYTF. Here the CDR3 DNA reads TGCGCCAGCAGCTTGGCTGGGTGGGGCCGGAGGGGAGGCTACACCTTC.

The V gene is TRBV27, the J gene TRBJ1-1, with D uncertain. CDR1 MNHEY and CDR2 SMNVEV come from the germline V gene (reference sequence). The CDR3 consists of 13 residues. Trimming took off 8 bases at V and 8 bases at J, with 18 bases between the two ends. The CDR3 sequence is CASQELRGGEAFF. For the CDR3, the DNA is TGTGCCAGCCAGGAACTTCGGGGAGGCGAAGCTTTCTTT.